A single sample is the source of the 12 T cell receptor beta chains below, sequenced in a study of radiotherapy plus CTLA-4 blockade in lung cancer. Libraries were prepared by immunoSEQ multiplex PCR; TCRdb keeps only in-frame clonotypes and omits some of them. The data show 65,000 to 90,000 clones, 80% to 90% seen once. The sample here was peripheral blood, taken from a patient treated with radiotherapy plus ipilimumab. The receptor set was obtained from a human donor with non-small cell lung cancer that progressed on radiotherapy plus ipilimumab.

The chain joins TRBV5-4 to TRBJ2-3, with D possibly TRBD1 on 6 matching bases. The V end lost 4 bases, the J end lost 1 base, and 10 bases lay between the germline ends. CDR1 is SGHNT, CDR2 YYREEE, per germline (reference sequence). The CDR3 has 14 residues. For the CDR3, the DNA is TGTGCCAGCAGCGAGGGACACCGCACAGATACGCAGTATTTT. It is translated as CASSEGHRTDTQYF.

Written as DNA, the CDR3 is TGTGCCAGCAGTCAAGCGGGGGGCGGTCAGCCCCAGCATTTT. Protein: CASSQAGGGQPQHF. V is TRBV7-3 and J is TRBJ1-5, with D maybe TRBD1 (6 bases). Trimming removed 6 bases at V and 6 bases at J, with 15 bases between. The CDR3 covers 14 residues. In germline, CDR1 is SGHTA, CDR2 FQGTGA.

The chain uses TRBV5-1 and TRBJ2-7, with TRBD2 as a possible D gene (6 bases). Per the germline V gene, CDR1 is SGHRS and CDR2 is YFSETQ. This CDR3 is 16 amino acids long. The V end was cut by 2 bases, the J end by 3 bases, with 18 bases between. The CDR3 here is CASSFGSGGTYYEQYF. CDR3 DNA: TGCGCCAGCAGCTTCGGGTCCGGAGGGACTTACTACGAGCAGTACTTC. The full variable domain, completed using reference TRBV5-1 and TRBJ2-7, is KAGVTQTPRYLIKTRGQQVTLSCSPISGHRSVSWYQQTPGQGLQFLFEYFSETQRNKGNFPGRFSGRQFSNSRSEMNVSTLELGDSALYLCASSFGSGGTYYEQYFGPGTRLTVT.

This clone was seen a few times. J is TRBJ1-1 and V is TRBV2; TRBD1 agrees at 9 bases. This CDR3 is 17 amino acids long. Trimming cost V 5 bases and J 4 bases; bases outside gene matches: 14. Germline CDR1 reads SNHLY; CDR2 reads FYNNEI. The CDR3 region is CASSLTGGRYGRTEAFF. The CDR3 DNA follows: TGTGCCAGCAGTCTGACAGGGGGTAGGTATGGACGCACTGAAGCTTTCTTT.

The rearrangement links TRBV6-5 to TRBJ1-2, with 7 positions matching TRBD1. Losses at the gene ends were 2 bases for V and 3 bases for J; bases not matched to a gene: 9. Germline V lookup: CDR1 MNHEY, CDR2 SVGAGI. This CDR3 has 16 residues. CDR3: CASSYQTGDVYYGYTF. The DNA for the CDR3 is TGTGCCAGCAGTTACCAAACAGGGGATGTCTACTATGGCTACACCTTC.

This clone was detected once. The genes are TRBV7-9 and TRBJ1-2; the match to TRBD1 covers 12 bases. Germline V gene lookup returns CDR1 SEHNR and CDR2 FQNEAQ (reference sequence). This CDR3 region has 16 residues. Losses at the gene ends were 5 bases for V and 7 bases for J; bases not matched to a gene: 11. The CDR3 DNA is TGTGCCAGCAGCCCGGACCGGGACAGGGGGCTTGCTGGCTACACCTTC. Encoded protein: CASSPDRDRGLAGYTF.

The DNA of the CDR3 is TGCGCCAGCAGAAAGCGGGACCTCACCGGGGAGCTGTTTTTT. Translated, it gives CASRKRDLTGELFF. This chain joins TRBV4-1 and TRBJ2-2, with TRBD2 identical over 7 bases. CDR3 length: 14 residues. Germline V lookup: CDR1 MGHRA, CDR2 YSYEKL. V lost 6 bases and J lost 4; bases outside the gene matches: 5.

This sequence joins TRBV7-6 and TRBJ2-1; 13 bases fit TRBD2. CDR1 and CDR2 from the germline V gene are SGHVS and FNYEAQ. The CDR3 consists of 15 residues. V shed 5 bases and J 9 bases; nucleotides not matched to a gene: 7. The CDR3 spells CASSAGLAGEGEQFF. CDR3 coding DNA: TGTGCCAGCAGCGCCGGACTAGCGGGAGAGGGTGAGCAGTTCTTC.

CDR3 sequence reads: CAWSGVGPTPRETQYF. As DNA, the CDR3 is TGTGCCTGGAGCGGGGTGGGCCCCACCCCGCGGGAGACCCAGTACTTC. This chain uses TRBV30 with TRBJ2-5; D may be TRBD2 (5 bases). This CDR3 comprises 16 residues. Germline V lookup: CDR1 GTSNPN, CDR2 SVGIG (reference sequence). The V end was cut by 3 bases, the J end by 5 bases, with 22 bases between. Using reference TRBV30 and TRBJ2-5 for the parts outside the CDR3, the full variable domain is SQTIHQWPATLVQPVGSPLSLECTVEGTSNPNLYWYRQAAGRGLQLLFYSVGIGQISSEVPQNLSASRPQDRQFILSSKKLLLSDSGFYLCAWSGVGPTPRETQYFGPGTRLLVL.

The CDR3, as DNA: TGTGCCAGTAGGGTATATGGAGGCAATCAGCCCCAGCATTTT. As protein: CASRVYGGNQPQHF. This chain connects TRBV19 to TRBJ1-5; D unclear. V was trimmed by 6 bases and J by 2 bases, leaving 11 bases between them. This CDR3 spans 14 amino acids. Germline-derived CDR1 and CDR2 are LNHDA and SQIVND (reference sequence).

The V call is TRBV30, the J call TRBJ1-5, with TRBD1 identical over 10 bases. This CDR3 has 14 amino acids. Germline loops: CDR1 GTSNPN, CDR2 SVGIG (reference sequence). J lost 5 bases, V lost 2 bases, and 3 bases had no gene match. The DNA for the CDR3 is TGTGCCTGGAGTAAAGGGACAGGGGATCAGCCCCAGCATTTT. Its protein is CAWSKGTGDQPQHF.

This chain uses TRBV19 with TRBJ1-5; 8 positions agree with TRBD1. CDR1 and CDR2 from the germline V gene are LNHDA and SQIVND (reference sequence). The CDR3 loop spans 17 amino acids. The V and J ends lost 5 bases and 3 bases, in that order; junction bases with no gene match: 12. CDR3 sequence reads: CASSPDQGRGLNQPQHF. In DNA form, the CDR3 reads TGTGCCAGTAGTCCCGATCAGGGCAGGGGGCTCAATCAGCCCCAGCATTTT. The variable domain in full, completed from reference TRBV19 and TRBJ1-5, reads DGGITQSPKYLFRKEGQNVTLSCEQNLNHDAMYWYRQDPGQGLRLIYYSQIVNDFQKGDIAEGYSVSREKKESFPLTVTSAQKNPTAFYLCASSPDQGRGLNQPQHFGDGTRLSIL.